The source of this TCR beta chain is a study of cytomegalovirus exposure and HLA in healthy donors. Trimming took off 5 bases at V and 4 bases at J, with 10 bases between the two ends. Germline CDR1 and CDR2: SEHNR and FQNEAQ (reference sequence). The length of the CDR3 is 13 residues. The donors were part of the validation cohort, which consisted of under 150 subjects and was separate from the first cohort of several hundred subjects. Clones were sequenced by immunoSEQ multiplex PCR, and TCRdb holds only the in-frame ones, with some missing. Of 150,000 to 200,000 clones listed, approximately 81% are singletons.

The clonotype originates from a man between 18 and 29 years old in good health and CMV-seropositive. The J gene is TRBJ2-3, the V gene TRBV7-9, with unresolved D. Sequenced material: PBMCs. CDR3 in amino acids: CASSRSLADTQYF. The DNA of the CDR3 is TGTGCCAGCAGCCGCAGTTTGGCAGATACGCAGTATTTT.